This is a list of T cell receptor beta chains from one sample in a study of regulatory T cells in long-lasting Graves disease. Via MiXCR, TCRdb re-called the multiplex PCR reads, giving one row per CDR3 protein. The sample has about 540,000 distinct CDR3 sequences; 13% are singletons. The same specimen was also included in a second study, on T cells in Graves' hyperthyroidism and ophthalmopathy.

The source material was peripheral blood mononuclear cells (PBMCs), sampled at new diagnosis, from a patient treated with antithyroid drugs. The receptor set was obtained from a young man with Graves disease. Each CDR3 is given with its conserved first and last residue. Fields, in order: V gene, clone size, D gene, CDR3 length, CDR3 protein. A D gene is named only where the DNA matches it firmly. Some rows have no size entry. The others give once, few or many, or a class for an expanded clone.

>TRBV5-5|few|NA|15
CASTTYSSYNSPLHF
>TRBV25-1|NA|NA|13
CASSGSRNSPLHF
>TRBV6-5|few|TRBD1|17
CASSYGSRTGIADTQYF
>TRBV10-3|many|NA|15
CAISQGRGSTDTQYF
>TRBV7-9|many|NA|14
CASSSDTNRAEAFF
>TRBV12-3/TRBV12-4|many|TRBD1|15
CASRTGATTQETQYF
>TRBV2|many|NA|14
CASSLVSRTDTQYF
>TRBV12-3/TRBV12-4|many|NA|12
CASSFPSGGYTF
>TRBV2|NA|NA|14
CATVEGSLSNEQFF
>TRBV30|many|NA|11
CAWSLKDTQYF
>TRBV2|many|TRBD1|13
CASTRDRVNGYTF
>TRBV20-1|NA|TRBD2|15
CSARDRLAGNGEQFF
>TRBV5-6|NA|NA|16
CASSLFASSSYNEQFF
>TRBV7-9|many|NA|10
CASSPQGEFF
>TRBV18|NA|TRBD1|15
CASSPAGTAEETQYF
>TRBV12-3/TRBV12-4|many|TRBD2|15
CASSFGGTSGTEQFF
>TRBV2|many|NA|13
CASAHYRDLEQYF
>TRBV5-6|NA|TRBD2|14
CASSFTSGFDTQYF
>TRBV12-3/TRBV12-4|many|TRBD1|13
CASSPTGVAGYTF
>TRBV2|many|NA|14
CASSDPSAYNEQFF
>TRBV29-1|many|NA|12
CSVEVLQPEAFF
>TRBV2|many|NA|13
CASKMLVQETQYF
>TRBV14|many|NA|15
CASSRRDWGYNEQFF
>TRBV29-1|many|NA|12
CSVRAGYYEQYF
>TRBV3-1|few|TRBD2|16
CASSQDIAGLSYEQYF
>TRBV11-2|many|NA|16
CASSLIRLTGSYEQYF
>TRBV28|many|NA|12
CASRQGYQPQHF
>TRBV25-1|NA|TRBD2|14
CASSVGGAKNIQYF
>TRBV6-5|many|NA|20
CASSYSTSTSALALSYEQYF
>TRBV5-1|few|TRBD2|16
CASSLAQRELSGELFF
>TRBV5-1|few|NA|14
CASQGGVLNTEAFF
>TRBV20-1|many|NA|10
CSASSYEQYF
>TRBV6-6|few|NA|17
CASSYSTRRTGANVLTF
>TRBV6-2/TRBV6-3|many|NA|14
CASSGRETLYGYTF
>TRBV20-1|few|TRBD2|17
CSARENGLAAYSYEQYF
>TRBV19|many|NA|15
CASSIPDYSNQPQHF
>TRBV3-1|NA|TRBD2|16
CASSQDRSGRQETQYF
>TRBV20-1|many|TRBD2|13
CSAMTSGAYEQYF
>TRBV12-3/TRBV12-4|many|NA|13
CASRDSLNEKLFF
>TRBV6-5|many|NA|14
CASSYSWGHTEAFF
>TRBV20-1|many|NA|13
CSATLMGHNVAFF
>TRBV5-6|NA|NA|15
CASSYAGGSYYEQYF
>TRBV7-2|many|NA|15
CASTDRTGAYNEQFF
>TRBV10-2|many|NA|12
CASKAGEVEQYF
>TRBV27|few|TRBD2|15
CASSPLAGVVFEQFF
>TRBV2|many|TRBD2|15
CASSVGSGRQETQYF
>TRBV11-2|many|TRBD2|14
CASRRLAGGYEQYF
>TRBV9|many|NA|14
CASSARGTEETQYF
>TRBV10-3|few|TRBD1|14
CAISTQGGDTEAFF
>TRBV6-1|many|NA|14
CASSLRTPYNEQFF
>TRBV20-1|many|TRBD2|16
CSASQLAGDSIDTQYF
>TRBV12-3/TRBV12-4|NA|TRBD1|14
CASSPGQGNYEQFF
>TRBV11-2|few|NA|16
CASSLGPFGAGNTIYF